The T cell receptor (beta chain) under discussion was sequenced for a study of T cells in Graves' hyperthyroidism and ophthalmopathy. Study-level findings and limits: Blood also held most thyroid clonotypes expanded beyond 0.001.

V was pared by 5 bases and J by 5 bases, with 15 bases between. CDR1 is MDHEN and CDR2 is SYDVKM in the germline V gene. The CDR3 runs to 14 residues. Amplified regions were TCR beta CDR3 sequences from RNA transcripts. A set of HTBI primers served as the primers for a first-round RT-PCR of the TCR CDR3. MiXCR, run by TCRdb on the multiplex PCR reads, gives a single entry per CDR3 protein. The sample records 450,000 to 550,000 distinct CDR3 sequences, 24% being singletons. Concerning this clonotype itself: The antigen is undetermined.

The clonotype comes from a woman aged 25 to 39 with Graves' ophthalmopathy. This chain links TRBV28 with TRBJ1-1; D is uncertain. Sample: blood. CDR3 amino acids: CASSLRTSHTEAFF. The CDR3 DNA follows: TGTGCCAGCAGTCTCCGGACTTCCCATACTGAAGCTTTCTTT.